This entry describes one T cell receptor (beta chain). Its antigen remains unidentified. Looked up from germline, CDR1 is SGHTA and CDR2 is FQGTGA. This CDR3 spans 16 amino acids. V lost 6 bases and J lost 6; bases outside the gene matches: 13. Sorting produced populations that all topped 95% purity. The data derive from a study of beta chain features in type 1 diabetes. Study-level points and caveats: Researchers reported that naive, central memory and Treg TCRB repertoires appeared more similar in patients than in healthy donors. A pattern of fewer insertions and more deletions at VDJ junctions was seen in type 1 diabetes patients. Across all four CD4+ subsets, people with type 1 diabetes showed modestly shorter TCRB CDR3s.

cDNA synthesis used the whole RNA isolate, giving expressed TCRB sequences. Only in-frame clones appear in the TCRdb table, and some are missing; sequencing was by immunoSEQ multiplex PCR. The sample lists 900,000 or so clones, roughly 15% occurring once. The receptor was isolated from a woman aged 18-35 years in good health. V gene TRBV7-3 combines with J gene TRBJ2-2; 7 positions match TRBD1. The sample comprised naive CD4+ T cells from blood. The CDR3 protein is CASRATLGGAAGELFF. The CDR3 DNA reads TGTGCCAGCAGAGCCACCTTAGGGGGCGCGGCCGGGGAGCTGTTTTTT.